This T cell receptor beta chain was recovered during a study of immune evolution from preneoplasia to lung adenocarcinoma. CDR3 length: 14 residues. Trimming left V 0 bases short and J 0 bases short, with 7 bases between. Germline V gene data show CDR1 as SGHRS and CDR2 as YFSETQ. The assay was immunoSEQ multiplex PCR, and TCRdb's table has in-frame clones only and misses some. The table includes roughly 14,000 clones, 75% to 85% detected once. Sequencing was carried out using FFPE minimally invasive lung adenocarcinoma tissue. The V gene is TRBV5-1, the J gene TRBJ2-7; D remains ambiguous. The clonotype comes from a person aged 70 to 85 with lung adenocarcinoma. The CDR3 reads CASSLGSSSYEQYF. In DNA, the CDR3 is TGCGCCAGCAGCTTGGGCAGCAGCTCCTACGAGCAGTACTTC.